This T cell receptor beta chain is from a study of vaccination effects on CD4 cells after COVID-19. Findings and caveats of the study: Cross-reactivity with common cold coronaviruses was shown by only 1 of 255 vaccine-induced clones in healthy vaccinees.

With regard to this clone: Its antigen is not identified.

ViraFEST expansion of antigen-specific CD4+ T cells with viral peptide pools preceded sequencing. A roughly 11-day culture period preceded the isolation of CD4+ T cells. Absence of prior SARS-CoV-2 infection characterized the vaccine recipients, who showed negative nucleocapsid antibodies. Assay: immunoSEQ multiplex PCR; the TCRdb copy retains only in-frame clones and omits some. The sample consists of roughly 20,000 clones, roughly 73% of them appearing once. The trim removed 3 bases at V and 4 bases at J, leaving 10 bases unmatched. CDR1 is SGHTA and CDR2 is FQGNSA in the germline V gene. The length of the CDR3 is 17 residues.

The source of this sequence is a human donor who received a COVID-19 vaccine. This specimen was CD4+ T cells from PBMCs cultured with HCoV-NL63 spike peptides, taken before COVID-19 vaccination. J is TRBJ2-2 and V is TRBV7-2, with 8 bases identical to TRBD2. The CDR3 spells CASSFSPAGALTGELFF. CDR3 nucleotides: TGTGCCAGCAGCTTTTCTCCAGCGGGGGCCCTCACCGGGGAGCTGTTTTTT.